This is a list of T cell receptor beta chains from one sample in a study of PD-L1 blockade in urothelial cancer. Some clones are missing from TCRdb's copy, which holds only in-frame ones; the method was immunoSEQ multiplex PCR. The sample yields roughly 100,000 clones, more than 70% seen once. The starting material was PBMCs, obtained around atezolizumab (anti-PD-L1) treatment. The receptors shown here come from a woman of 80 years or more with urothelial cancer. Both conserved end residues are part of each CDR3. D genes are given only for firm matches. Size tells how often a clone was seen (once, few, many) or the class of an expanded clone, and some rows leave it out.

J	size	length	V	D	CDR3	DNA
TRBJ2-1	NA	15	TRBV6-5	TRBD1	CASRGQGLYANEQFF	TGTGCCAGCAGAGGACAGGGCCTTTACGCCAATGAGCAGTTCTTC
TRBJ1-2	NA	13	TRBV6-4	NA	CASSDGGARGYTF	TGTGCCAGCAGTGACGGGGGCGCAAGGGGCTACACCTTC
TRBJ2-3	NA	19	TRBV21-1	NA	CASSTAPAALAGTTDTQYF	TGTGCCAGCAGCACCGCCCCAGCCGCCCTAGCGGGGACCACAGATACGCAGTATTTT
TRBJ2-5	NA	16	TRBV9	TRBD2	CASSVEGGRARETQYF	TGTGCCAGCAGCGTAGAGGGCGGGAGGGCTCGGGAGACCCAGTACTTC
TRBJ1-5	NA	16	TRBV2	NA	CARRNGLTWSNQPQHF	TGTGCCAGGCGAAATGGTCTCACGTGGAGCAATCAGCCCCAGCATTTT
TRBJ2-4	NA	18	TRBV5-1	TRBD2	CASAGTSGRGGPKNIQYF	TGCGCCTCTGCGGGGACTAGCGGGAGAGGGGGGCCCAAAAACATTCAGTACTTC
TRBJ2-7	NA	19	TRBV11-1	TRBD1	CASSLPTKSTGAPAYEQYF	TGTGCCAGCAGCTTACCAACAAAGAGCACAGGGGCTCCCGCCTACGAGCAGTACTTC
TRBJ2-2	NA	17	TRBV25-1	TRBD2	CASSESGGLQGSGELFF	TGTGCCAGCAGTGAATCGGGGGGGCTTCAGGGTTCCGGGGAGCTGTTTTTT
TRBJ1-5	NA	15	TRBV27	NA	CASSLEALSNQPQHF	TGTGCCAGCAGTTTAGAGGCCCTTAGCAATCAGCCCCAGCATTTT
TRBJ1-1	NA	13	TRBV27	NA	CASIAAGRTEAFF	TGTGCCAGCATCGCGGCAGGGAGGACTGAAGCTTTCTTT
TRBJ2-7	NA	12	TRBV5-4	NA	CASSIDSYEQYF	TGTGCCAGCAGCATAGACAGCTACGAGCAGTACTTC
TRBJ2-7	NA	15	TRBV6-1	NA	CASSESRRGTYEQYF	TGTGCCAGCAGTGAAAGTCGTAGAGGTACCTACGAGCAGTACTTC
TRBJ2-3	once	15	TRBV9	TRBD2	CASSPGTSGTDTQYF	TGTGCCAGCAGCCCCGGGACTAGCGGCACAGATACGCAGTATTTT
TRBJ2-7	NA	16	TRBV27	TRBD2	CAISPAGGILRYEQYF	TGTGCCATCTCCCCCGCCGGGGGGATTCTTCGGTACGAGCAGTACTTC
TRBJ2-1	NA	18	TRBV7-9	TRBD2	CASSATLRAGGSYNEQFF	TGTGCCAGCAGCGCAACCTTACGGGCGGGAGGCTCCTACAATGAGCAGTTCTTC
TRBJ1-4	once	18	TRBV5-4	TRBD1	CASSLYFQSDRGQEKLFF	TGTGCCAGCAGCTTGTATTTCCAGTCCGACAGGGGGCAGGAAAAACTGTTTTTT
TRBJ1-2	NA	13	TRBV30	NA	CAWKAGRNYGYTF	TGTGCCTGGAAAGCAGGGCGAAACTATGGCTACACCTTC
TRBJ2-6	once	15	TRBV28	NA	CASSSPNSGANVLTF	TGTGCCAGCAGTTCCCCCAACTCTGGGGCCAACGTCCTGACTTTC
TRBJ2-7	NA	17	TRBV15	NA	CATSRDVLSGRYNEQYF	TGTGCCACCAGCAGAGACGTGTTATCGGGGAGGTATAACGAGCAGTACTTC
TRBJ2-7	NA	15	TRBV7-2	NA	CASSLALGQGHEQYF	TGTGCCAGCAGCTTAGCGCTAGGGCAGGGCCACGAGCAGTACTTC
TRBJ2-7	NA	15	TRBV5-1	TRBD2	CASSLGGLVSYEQYF	TGCGCCAGCAGCTTGGGAGGACTAGTCTCCTACGAGCAGTACTTC
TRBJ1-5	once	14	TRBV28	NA	CASRRGGSNQPQHF	TGTGCCAGCAGGAGGGGGGGGAGCAATCAGCCCCAGCATTTT
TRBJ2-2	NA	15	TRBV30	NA	CAWSVPGSGTGELFF	TGTGCCTGGAGTGTACCTGGGTCGGGCACCGGGGAGCTGTTTTTT
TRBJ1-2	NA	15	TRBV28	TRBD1	CASSLGQEGVYGYTF	TGTGCCAGCAGTCTCGGACAGGAGGGAGTCTATGGCTACACCTTC
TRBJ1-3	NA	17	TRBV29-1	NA	CSVEEEVGGGAGNTIYF	TGCAGCGTTGAAGAGGAAGTCGGTGGAGGGGCTGGAAACACCATATATTTT
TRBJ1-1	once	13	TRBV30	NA	CAWRGGQNTEAFF	TGTGCCTGGAGAGGGGGACAAAACACTGAAGCTTTCTTT
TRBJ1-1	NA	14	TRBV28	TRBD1	CASSKGQPNTEAFF	TGTGCCAGCAGCAAGGGACAGCCGAACACTGAAGCTTTCTTT